This TCR beta chain is drawn from a study of regulatory T cells in long-lasting Graves disease (dated by TCRdb to the early 2020s). About the study as a whole: Patients with newly diagnosed Graves' disease had been on antithyroid drugs for under 3 months. Peripheral blood TCR sequencing and RNA sequencing compared persistent Graves' disease patients with newly diagnosed Graves' disease patients. The study was conducted in China and was registered as a clinical trial. A total of roughly 35 samples underwent TCR sequencing, from around 13 patients with persistent Graves' disease and approximately 20 patients with newly diagnosed Graves' disease. Broad study findings and their caveats: A larger number of public clonotypes was shared among persistent patients (more than 2,500) than among newly diagnosed patients (around 970). The study examined only peripheral blood because the primary lesion, thyroid tissue, could not be accessed. The authors acknowledged the small sample size as a limitation that may reduce accuracy. Sequencing and analysis were restricted to the TCR beta chain. TRBV28, TRBJ1-2 and TRBJ2-5 were preferentially used in persistent disease, while TRBV20-1 and TRBJ2-1 were favored in newly diagnosed disease. Compared with newly diagnosed patients, patients with persistent Graves' disease had lower TCR Shannon entropy and fewer highly expanded clones, which suggests clonal expansion.

Germline trimming amounts to 5 bases on V and 7 bases on J, with 6 as the count of junction bases outside the gene matches. The germline V gene (reference sequence) sets CDR1 to MNHEY and CDR2 to SMNVEV. Its CDR3 holds 14 amino acids, cysteine through phenylalanine. Only CDR3 DNA is held: 42 bases, read in frame from base 1. Library creation used multiplex PCR. The run used an Illumina HiSeq 4000. TCR beta libraries were built with iRepertoire HTBI primers and Arm-PCR amplification of CDR3 regions. PCR products were gel purified before sequencing. On the authors' methods: Across samples, some 62 TRBV and roughly 15 TRBJ segments were identified and used for gene usage analysis of CDR3 amino acid clonotypes. COPE and FqMerger were used to merge the filtered high-quality paired reads into contigs. BLAST was used to align contigs to the IMGT TRBV, TRBD and TRBJ reference genes, and CDR3 was defined following IMGT. Highly expanded clones were defined as clonotypes with a frequency above 0.1%. Repertoire diversity was measured by Shannon entropy, and V-J evenness by the Gini coefficient. A clonotype found in more than one individual was treated as public. Clones were called with MiXCR by TCRdb after fastp trimmed the public reads at Q25, and only in-frame beta chains were retained. Entries are consolidated by CDR3 protein sequence, retaining the most common genes and DNA. The V and J calls, along with clone size, are taken from TCRdb and not from the paper's own processing. Here the sample has about 610,000 distinct CDR3 sequences; roughly 16% occur a single time. The biggest ten clones account for around 12% of the sample.

In the paper's terms, the time point label means: newly diagnosed GD, antithyroid drugs for less than 3 months. RNA was extracted from PBMCs in TRIzol for both TCR sequencing and RNA sequencing. The diagnosis of Graves' disease was made according to American Thyroid Association guidelines. The patients came from an endocrinology department in Xi'an, China. From each patient, roughly 9 milliliters of peripheral blood was collected into an EDTA anticoagulant tube. Ficoll Paque Plus density gradient separation was used to isolate PBMCs, and no additional T cell sorting was done. RNA quality was checked with an Agilent 2100 Bioanalyzer and agarose gel, and concentration with a NanoDrop 2000. This clonotype was counted between two and nine times. The clone's antigen remains unknown. No base quality information exists; no much larger clone differs at one position. These data were likewise used in another study, on T cells in Graves' hyperthyroidism and ophthalmopathy. The second study reports: Stable Graves' hyperthyroidism was defined as no progression to ophthalmopathy during 18 months of follow-up. Hyperthyroidism patients were aged 18 to 65 years and newly diagnosed, with disease duration of less than 2 months. Any patient with an uncontrolled infection, another autoimmune disease, pregnancy or lactation was excluded. Diagnoses relied on clinical symptoms, serum thyroxine and TRAb, thyroid ultrasound and orbital computed tomography. A first-round RT-PCR of the TCR CDR3 used the HTBI primer set with the Qiagen OneStep RT-PCR kit. Most expanded thyroid clonotypes (frequency above 0.001) were also detected in blood, a finding suggesting that blood repertoires may reflect thyroid immune responses. Ophthalmopathy was separated from stable hyperthyroidism by a 13 V-J signature model, with just over 85% sensitivity and about 81% specificity obtained in cross-validation and 80%/75% obtained in testing. During validation, the model predicted progression to ophthalmopathy a median of roughly 7.1 months ahead of onset, with around 71% sensitivity and roughly 75% specificity. A discovery cohort of about 100 patients, roughly 43 with Graves' ophthalmopathy and 57 with stable Graves' hyperthyroidism, was used to find distinguishing TCR V-J signatures. Prospective prediction of ophthalmopathy was tested in an independent validation cohort of some 20 hyperthyroidism patients and some 17 patients who later progressed to ophthalmopathy. The approximately 100 discovery patients were randomly split 7:3 into training and test sets. The study also compared thyroid tissue and blood T-cell repertoires from roughly six Graves' hyperthyroidism patients. After sampling, hyperthyroidism patients received methimazole starting at 30 mg daily, and ophthalmopathy patients received high-dose intravenous methylprednisolone. Libraries were constructed in a second round of multiplex PCR, after which size selection and purification were carried out. Sequencing of the libraries was done on an Illumina HiSeq2000 using paired-end 100 bp reads. SOAPnuke was used to process the raw data, removing reads that contained adapters or uncalled bases, had a mean Phred below 15, or lacked an exact match to the constant primer or identifier. COPE v1.2.5 was used to merge the high-quality paired reads, and each unique nucleotide sequence was defined as a clonotype. MiTCR v1.1 was used to align the clonotypes against IMGT TRBV, TRBD and TRBJ reference segments. Analysis was restricted to V-J combinations with a frequency above 0.0001, which covered just over 98% of repertoires. The TCS score was defined as the ratio of F50 (clonal expansion) to E x V (chaos), calculated using BLOSUM62-based TCRdist between CDR3 peptides within each V-J. Welch's t-statistics and random forest reduced 500 to 550 V-J features to 13, which were used in a naive Bayes classifier (R e1071). No statistical method was used to set the sample size in advance, and investigators knew the group allocation. According to the paper, TCR Vbeta CDR3 sequencing was carried out on about 140 peripheral blood samples, which came from fewer than 50 ophthalmopathy, under 85 hyperthyroidism and about 17 progressor patients.

The material sequenced was peripheral blood mononuclear cells (PBMCs), taken at new diagnosis, from a patient treated with antithyroid drugs. The clonotype comes from a young man with Graves disease. Donor details come from another sample of the same person, matched by shared clones. This chain is built from TRBV27 and TRBJ1-4; TRBD1 fits 8 bases in the junction. The sequence in DNA is TGTGCCAGCAGTACTCAGGGGGCTGGTGAAAAACTGTTTTTT. This is translated as CASSTQGAGEKLFF.